This is a list of T cell receptor beta chains from one sample in a study of glioma-infiltrating T cells. Via MiXCR, TCRdb re-called the multiplex PCR reads, giving one row per CDR3 protein. The profile covers about 210,000 distinct CDR3 sequences, with 30% to 40% appearing a single time and 20% taken by the ten largest. Sequencing was performed on glioma tissue, nonneoplastic brain tissue, or PBMCs (not recorded which). Receptors originate from a human donor with low-grade glioma or glioblastoma, undergoing nonglioma brain surgery, or in good health (not recorded which). Both conserved end residues are trimmed from each CDR3.

j_call v_call cdr3_length cdr3_aa
TRBJ2-7 TRBV19 12 ASSQTGETGQQY
TRBJ1-2 TRBV7-8 17 ASSYRPGQGRYRLYGYT
TRBJ1-2 TRBV20-1 11 SASDPWGYGYT
TRBJ1-5 TRBV12-3/TRBV12-4 16 VSSSEFIEGGPNQPQH
TRBJ2-1 TRBV7-2 12 ASSPRQGPNEQF
TRBJ2-7 TRBV27 13 ANSSTRLASYEQY
TRBJ2-7 TRBV5-4 13 ASSLGRTASYEQY
TRBJ2-5 TRBV4-1 12 ASSQDSLEETQY
TRBJ2-1 TRBV6-2/TRBV6-3 14 ASSYSGRRDNFREF
TRBJ2-5 TRBV27 12 ASSRRSRSETQY
TRBJ1-1 TRBV19 16 ASSILSPGTGANTEAS
TRBJ2-3 TRBV20-1 12 SARDRQGSDTQY
TRBJ2-7 TRBV15 12 ATSRGQGIYEQY
TRBJ2-7 TRBV7-9 14 ASSPGTSGDDYEQY
TRBJ2-3 TRBV12-5 15 ASGLGRRDRGTDTQY
TRBJ2-1 TRBV18 9 ASSPLDEQF
TRBJ1-1 TRBV29-1 11 SVEGLTKTEAF
TRBJ2-5 TRBV6-1 12 ASSDTGGGETQY
TRBJ1-2 TRBV29-1 13 SVVGLRSTNYGYT
TRBJ2-5 TRBV28 11 ASKGDFQETQY
TRBJ1-1 TRBV3-1 12 ASSQWGQNTEAF
TRBJ2-1 TRBV7-3 13 ASSQLAGGQGEQF
TRBJ2-1 TRBV7-2 13 ASSPGISGTGEQF
TRBJ2-1 TRBV7-2 12 ASSLVAGRDEQF
TRBJ2-7 TRBV28 12 ASTPSGRAYEQY
TRBJ1-6 TRBV7-9 10 ASSLRTASLH
TRBJ2-7 TRBV11-2 9 ASSSIYEQY
TRBJ2-3 TRBV6-1 13 ASSRGLAGIDTQY
TRBJ2-7 TRBV12-3/TRBV12-4 12 ASSQSGGGYEQY
TRBJ2-2 TRBV12-3/TRBV12-4 14 ASSLGPSSNTGELF
TRBJ1-5 TRBV6-1 11 ASSPDSNQPRH
TRBJ1-5 TRBV18 13 ASSPGTVSNQPQH
TRBJ2-3 TRBV20-1 13 SARDGGQGADEQY
TRBJ1-4 TRBV5-6 13 ASSQGQGASEKLF